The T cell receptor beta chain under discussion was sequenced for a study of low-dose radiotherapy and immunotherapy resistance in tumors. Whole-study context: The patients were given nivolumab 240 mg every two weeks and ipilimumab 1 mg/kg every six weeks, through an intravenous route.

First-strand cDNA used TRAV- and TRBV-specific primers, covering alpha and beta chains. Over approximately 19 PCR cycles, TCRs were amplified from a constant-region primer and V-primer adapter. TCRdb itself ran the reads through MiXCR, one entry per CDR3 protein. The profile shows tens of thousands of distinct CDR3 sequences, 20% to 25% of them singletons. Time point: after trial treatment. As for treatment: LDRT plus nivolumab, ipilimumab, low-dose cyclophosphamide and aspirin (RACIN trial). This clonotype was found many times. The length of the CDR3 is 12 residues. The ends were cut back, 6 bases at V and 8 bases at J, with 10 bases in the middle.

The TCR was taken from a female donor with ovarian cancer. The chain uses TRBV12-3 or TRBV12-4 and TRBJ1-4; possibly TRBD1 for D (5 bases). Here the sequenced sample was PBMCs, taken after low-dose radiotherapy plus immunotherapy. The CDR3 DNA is TGTGCCAGCAGACGACAGAACGAAAAACTGTTTTTT. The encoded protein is CASRRQNEKLFF.